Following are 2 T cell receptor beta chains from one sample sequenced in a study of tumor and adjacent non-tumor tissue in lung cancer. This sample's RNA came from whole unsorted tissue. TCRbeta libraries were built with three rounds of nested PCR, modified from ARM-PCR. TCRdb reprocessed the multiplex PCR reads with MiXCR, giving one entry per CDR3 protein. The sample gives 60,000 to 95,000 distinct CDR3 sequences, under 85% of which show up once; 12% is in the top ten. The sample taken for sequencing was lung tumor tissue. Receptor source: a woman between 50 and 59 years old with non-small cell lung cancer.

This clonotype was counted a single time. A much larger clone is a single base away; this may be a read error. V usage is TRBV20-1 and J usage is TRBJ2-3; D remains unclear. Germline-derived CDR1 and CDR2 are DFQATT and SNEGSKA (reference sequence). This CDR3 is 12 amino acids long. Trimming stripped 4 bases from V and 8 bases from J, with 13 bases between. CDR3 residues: CSANGGLGTQYF. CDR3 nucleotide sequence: TGCAGTGCTAACGGTGGGTTGGGTACGCAGTATTTT.

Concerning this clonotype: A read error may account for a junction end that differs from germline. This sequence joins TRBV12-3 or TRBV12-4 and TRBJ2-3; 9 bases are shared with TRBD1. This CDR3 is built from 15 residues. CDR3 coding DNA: TGTGCCAGGAGTTTCGGGGACAGGGCCACAGACACGCAGTATTTT. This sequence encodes CARSFGDRATDTQYF.